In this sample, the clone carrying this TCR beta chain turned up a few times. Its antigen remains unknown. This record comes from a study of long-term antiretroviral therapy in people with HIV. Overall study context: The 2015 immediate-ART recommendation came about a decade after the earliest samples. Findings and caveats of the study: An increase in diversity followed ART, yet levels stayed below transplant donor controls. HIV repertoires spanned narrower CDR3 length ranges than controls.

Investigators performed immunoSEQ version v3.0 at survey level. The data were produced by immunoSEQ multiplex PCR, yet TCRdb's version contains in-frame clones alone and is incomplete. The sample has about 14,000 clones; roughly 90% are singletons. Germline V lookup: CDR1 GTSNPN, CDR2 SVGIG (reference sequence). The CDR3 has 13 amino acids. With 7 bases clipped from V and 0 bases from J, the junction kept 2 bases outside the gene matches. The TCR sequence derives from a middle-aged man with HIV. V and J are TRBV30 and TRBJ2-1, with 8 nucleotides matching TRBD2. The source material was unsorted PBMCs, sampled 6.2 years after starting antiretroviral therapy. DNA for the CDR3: TGTGCCTCCGGGACTAGCTCCTACAATGAGCAGTTCTTC. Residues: CASGTSSYNEQFF.